Presented here are 27 T cell receptor beta chains from one specimen sequenced in a study of shared clonotypes between healthy human individuals. This table comes from immunoSEQ multiplex PCR, and its TCRdb copy is limited to in-frame clones, with some not included. The sample shows some 2.3 million clones, 93% of them seen only once. Specimen: naive CD4+ T cells from PBMCs. Sample subset: CD45RA+ positively selected. Receptors originate from a young man in good health. Some clones in this sample may be carry-over from other donors' samples.

The chain combines TRBV5-1 with TRBJ1-5; no clear D gene. CDR1 SGHRS and CDR2 YFSETQ come from the germline V gene. This CDR3 comprises 13 residues. Trimming took 2 bases from V and 5 from J, leaving 8 bases between them. CDR3 protein: CASSFEGDQPQHF. CDR3 nucleotides: TGCGCCAGCAGCTTCGAGGGCGATCAGCCCCAGCATTTT.

The chain links TRBV28 to TRBJ1-2; 9 bases fit TRBD1. Unmatched junction bases numbered 5, after V lost 11 bases and J lost 4 bases. There are 12 residues in the CDR3. Germline V gene sequence: CDR1 MDHEN, CDR2 SYDVKM. The CDR3 reads CAVQGAIYGYTF. The DNA for the CDR3 is TGTGCCGTACAGGGGGCTATCTATGGCTACACCTTC.

This sequence joins TRBV7-3 and TRBJ2-3; weak D call: TRBD2 (6 bases). V shed 3 bases and J shed 5 bases, with 12 bases lying between them. The germline V gene encodes CDR1 SGHTA and CDR2 FQGTGA. CDR3 length: 14 residues. CDR3 sequence (DNA): TGTGCCAGCAGCTTCGGACGCGGGGAAGATACGCAGTATTTT. Its translation is CASSFGRGEDTQYF.

The rearrangement joins TRBV27 to TRBJ1-2; D remains unclear. CDR3 size: 14 residues. In germline, CDR1 is MNHEY, CDR2 SMNVEV (reference sequence). V shed 2 bases and J shed 4 bases, with 11 bases lying between them. The CDR3 loop is CASSLTPLTYGYTF. CDR3 DNA sequence: TGTGCCAGCAGTTTAACACCTCTCACCTATGGCTACACCTTC.

V gene TRBV28 combines with J gene TRBJ2-5; TRBD2 aligns across 8 bases. This CDR3 spans 16 amino acids. J was trimmed by 2 bases and V by 4 bases; bases with no gene match: 9. Germline-derived CDR1 and CDR2 are MDHEN and SYDVKM. The CDR3 DNA reads as TGTGCCAGCAGTTCCTCCTCGGGAGGGAGGCAAGAGACCCAGTACTTC. Translation: CASSSSSGGRQETQYF.

The chain has TRBV11-3 and TRBJ2-1, with 14 bases aligning to TRBD2. The CDR3 is made up of 19 amino acids. Germline V gene lookup returns CDR1 SGHNT and CDR2 YENEEA. After removal of 0 bases from V and 6 bases from J, the junction contained 10 bases not matched to a gene. CDR3 loop: CASSLDRGLAGAAGNEQFF. CDR3 in DNA: TGTGCCAGCAGCTTAGATCGGGGACTAGCGGGAGCGGCGGGCAATGAGCAGTTCTTC.

This clone occurred once. The chain couples TRBV9 to TRBJ2-3, with no clear D. CDR3 length equals 14 residues. V dropped 3 bases and J dropped 7 bases, with 15 bases sitting between them. Germline loops: CDR1 SGDLS, CDR2 YYNGEE. CDR3 protein: CASSGWDFSNTQYF. The DNA for the CDR3 is TGTGCCAGCAGCGGGTGGGATTTTTCAAATACGCAGTATTTT. Together with reference TRBV9 and TRBJ2-3, the CDR3 gives the full variable domain: DSGVTQTPKHLITATGQRVTLRCSPRSGDLSVYWYQQSLDQGLQFLIQYYNGEERAKGNILERFSAQQFPDLHSELNLSSLELGDSALYFCASSGWDFSNTQYFGPGTRLTVL.

The chain recombines TRBV4-1 with TRBJ1-2; D is possibly TRBD1 (5 bases). Trimming shortened V by 3 bases and J by 1 base, and 12 bases separated the two germline ends. Germline-derived CDR1 and CDR2 are MGHRA and YSYEKL. The CDR3 covers 15 residues. CDR3 nucleotides: TGCGCCAGCAGCCACCCGGGACTTCATAACTATGGCTACACCTTC. Its protein is CASSHPGLHNYGYTF.

This sequence joins TRBV27 and TRBJ2-2; TRBD1 matches at 7 bases. Germline assignment: CDR1 MNHEY and CDR2 SMNVEV (reference sequence). The CDR3 is 14 amino acids. Germline trimming cut 3 bases from V and 6 bases from J; bases unmatched to any gene: 4. CDR3 DNA: TGTGCCAGCAGTTTCGGGACAGTACCCGGGGAGCTGTTTTTT. Residues: CASSFGTVPGELFF.

This chain connects TRBV30 to TRBJ2-1; 9 bases agree with TRBD1. Trimming at V came to 3 bases and at J to 12 bases, leaving 9 bases not matched to a gene. Germline V gene lookup returns CDR1 GTSNPN and CDR2 SVGIG (reference sequence). This CDR3 comprises 13 residues. CDR3 residues: CAWSADRGSGQFF. CDR3 sequence (DNA): TGTGCCTGGAGCGCCGACAGGGGGAGTGGGCAGTTCTTC.

V is TRBV2 and J is TRBJ2-2; weak D call: TRBD1 (6 bases). V was trimmed by 6 bases and J by 1 base, leaving 9 bases between them. From germline, CDR1 is SNHLY and CDR2 FYNNEI. This CDR3 spans 14 amino acids. This CDR3 is CASRQGRNTGELFF. The CDR3, as DNA: TGTGCCAGCAGACAGGGCCGGAACACCGGGGAGCTGTTTTTT.

This chain joins TRBV27 and TRBJ2-1; TRBD2 might be the D (6 bases). Germline lookup yields CDR1 MNHEY and CDR2 SMNVEV (reference sequence). The CDR3 is made up of 15 amino acids. V lost 6 bases and J lost 8, with 20 bases in between. The CDR3 here is CASRDTGTFNDEQFF. CDR3 bases: TGTGCCAGCAGGGATACCGGGACTTTCAACGATGAGCAGTTCTTC.

CDR3 nucleotide sequence: TGCGCCAGCAGCTCCCGATTTAGCAATCAGCCCCAGCATTTT. Translated: CASSSRFSNQPQHF. The rearrangement uses TRBV4-1 and TRBJ1-5; D remains ambiguous. Trimming shortened V by 5 bases and J by 0 bases, and 8 bases separated the two germline ends. The CDR3 has 14 residues. Looked up from germline, CDR1 is MGHRA and CDR2 is YSYEKL.

This clone was counted a single time. The sample has other DNA sequences that encode this CDR3 too. The gene calls are TRBV7-3 and TRBJ2-1; TRBD2 agrees at 9 bases. The germline V gene has CDR1 SGHTA and CDR2 FQGTGA. CDR3 length: 14 amino acids. Germline trimming cut 2 bases from V and 8 bases from J; bases unmatched to any gene: 4. This CDR3 reads CASSLGLAMDEQFF. CDR3 nucleotides: TGTGCCAGCAGCTTAGGACTAGCGATGGATGAGCAGTTCTTC. The full variable domain, in which reference TRBV7-3 and TRBJ2-1 provide the parts outside the CDR3, is GAGVSQTPSNKVTEKGKYVELRCDPISGHTALYWYRQSLGQGPEFLIYFQGTGAADDSGLPNDRFFAVRPEGSVSTLKIQRTERGDSAVYLCASSLGLAMDEQFFGPGTRLTVL.

CDR3 amino acids: CSAQGGRELFYTF. In nucleotides, the CDR3 is TGCAGCGCTCAAGGGGGCAGGGAACTCTTCTACACCTTC. The chain carries TRBV29-1 and TRBJ1-2, with TRBD1 matching 7 bases. V shed 7 bases and J 10 bases; nucleotides not matched to a gene: 15. The germline gives CDR1 SQVTM, CDR2 ANQGSEA. The CDR3 has 13 residues.

The chain has TRBV7-3 and TRBJ1-1; D gene uncertain. The germline V and J ends were trimmed by 5 bases and 7 bases, with 17 bases remaining between them. This CDR3 spans 14 amino acids. Looked up from germline, CDR1 is SGHTA and CDR2 is FQGTGA. This CDR3 is CASSIQHGIGEAFF. For the CDR3, the DNA is TGTGCCAGCAGCATTCAACACGGTATTGGTGAAGCTTTCTTT. The whole variable domain, remainder taken from reference TRBV7-3 and TRBJ1-1, is GAGVSQTPSNKVTEKGKYVELRCDPISGHTALYWYRQSLGQGPEFLIYFQGTGAADDSGLPNDRFFAVRPEGSVSTLKIQRTERGDSAVYLCASSIQHGIGEAFFGQGTRLTVV.

The rearrangement joins TRBV7-8 to TRBJ2-3; 12 positions agree with TRBD2. The CDR3 is made up of 16 amino acids. Unmatched junction bases numbered 6, after V lost 4 bases and J lost 4 bases. Germline V gene lookup returns CDR1 SGHVS and CDR2 FQNEAQ. The CDR3 is CASSSPTSGSPDTQYF. The CDR3 DNA is TGTGCCAGCAGCTCCCCGACTAGCGGGAGCCCAGATACGCAGTATTTT.

The chain employs TRBV28 and TRBJ1-5; unclear D gene. Germline values: CDR1 MDHEN, CDR2 SYDVKM. Trimming removed 2 bases from V and 1 base from J, with 12 bases in between. CDR3 length equals 16 residues. The CDR3 DNA is TGTGCCAGCAGTTTAAGCCGGCGGAGGAGCAATCAGCCCCAGCATTTT. It codes for CASSLSRRRSNQPQHF.

This chain links TRBV20-1 with TRBJ1-2; D ambiguous. The CDR3 covers 10 residues. Germline values: CDR1 DFQATT, CDR2 SNEGSKA (reference sequence). The V gene lost 4 bases and the J gene lost 8 bases, with 8 bases spanning the gap. CDR3 sequence (DNA): TGCAGTGCTAACAGCGGCGGCTACACCTTC. Protein: CSANSGGYTF.

The chain recombines TRBV2 with TRBJ2-3; tentatively, D is TRBD2 (6 bases). CDR1 is SNHLY, CDR2 FYNNEI, per germline. The CDR3 contains 11 residues. V was shortened by 11 bases and J by 6 bases, with 12 bases between the two germline ends. CDR3 in DNA: TGTGCCGGAAGACTAGAGGATACGCAGTATTTT. It is translated as CAGRLEDTQYF.

J is TRBJ2-7 and V is TRBV29-1; 9 positions agree with TRBD2. There are 16 residues in the CDR3. The V and J ends lost 4 bases and 5 bases, in that order; junction bases with no gene match: 15. CDR1 and CDR2 from the germline V gene are SQVTM and ANQGSEA. The CDR3 sequence: CSVGTSANPFLNEQYF. CDR3 coding DNA: TGCAGCGTTGGGACTAGCGCAAACCCCTTCTTAAACGAGCAGTACTTC.

This clone came up once. Written as DNA, the CDR3 is TGTGCCAGCAGTCGCAGGGTGGCAATTTGGGAGACCCAGTACTTC. This translates into CASSRRVAIWETQYF. The chain uses TRBV28 and TRBJ2-5, with a weak D call TRBD1 (5 bases). The germline V and J ends were trimmed by 5 bases and 5 bases, with 18 bases remaining between them. The CDR3 is made up of 15 amino acids. The germline CDR1 and CDR2 sequences are MDHEN and SYDVKM.

The V call is TRBV6-1, the J call TRBJ2-7, with a possible D match to TRBD2 (6 bases). The CDR3 length is 12 residues. The V and J ends lost 1 base and 7 bases respectively, with 8 bases between them. Germline V CDR1 and CDR2: MNHNS, SASEGT. The CDR3 region is CASSEGGEEQYF. CDR3 DNA sequence: TGTGCCAGCAGTGAAGGCGGGGAAGAGCAGTACTTC.

J is TRBJ1-5 and V is TRBV2; TRBD1 agrees at 7 bases. The CDR3 is 15 amino acids. Per germline, CDR1 SNHLY and CDR2 FYNNEI. J lost 6 bases, V lost 1 base, and 6 bases had no gene match. The CDR3 nucleotides read TGTGCCAGCAGTGAAGGAACCAGGGGGGTTCAGCCCCAGCATTTT. As protein: CASSEGTRGVQPQHF.

The V call is TRBV5-4, the J call TRBJ2-1; 7 bases agree with TRBD1. The CDR3 extends over 14 amino acids. With V trimmed by 6 bases and J by 5 bases, 8 bases remained unmatched. Per the germline V gene, CDR1 is SGHNT and CDR2 is YYREEE (reference sequence). The CDR3 sequence: CASNPGQLNNEQFF. The CDR3 DNA sequence: TGTGCCAGCAACCCGGGACAGCTCAACAATGAGCAGTTCTTC.

This clone appeared a few times. This sample includes further DNA sequences coding for the same CDR3. The chain recombines TRBV29-1 with TRBJ1-5; no firm D call. This CDR3 spans 12 amino acids. V was trimmed by 4 bases and J by 0 bases, leaving 4 bases between them. CDR1 and CDR2 from the germline V gene are SQVTM and ANQGSEA. The CDR3 reads CSVGGSNQPQHF. The CDR3 DNA reads as TGCAGCGTTGGAGGTAGCAATCAGCCCCAGCATTTT.

The chain is built from TRBV18 and TRBJ2-7; 7 bases map to TRBD1. Trimming removed 3 bases from V and 3 bases from J; junction bases left unmatched: 11. CDR3 size: 16 residues. CDR1 and CDR2 (germline): KGHSH, LQKENI. The CDR3 sequence is CASSPENRGANYEQYF. DNA for the CDR3: TGTGCCAGCTCACCCGAGAACAGGGGCGCTAACTACGAGCAGTACTTC.